Listed below are T cell receptor beta chains from one sample, sequenced in a study of T-cell reconstitution after alpha-beta-depleted transplantation in children. One entry per CDR3 protein results from TCRdb running MiXCR on the PCR reads. The data hold about 980,000 distinct CDR3 sequences, with roughly 29% observed a single time. Specimen: PBMCs, mostly from graft donor cells, collected 360 days after TCRalphabeta/CD19-depleted stem cell transplant. Every receptor here comes from a boy younger than two who had a stem cell transplant for SCID, so the T cells may come from the graft donor. CDR3s leave out the opening cysteine and the closing phenylalanine or tryptophan.

CDR3 protein,V gene,J gene
ASSLGGGLQETQY,TRBV5-1,TRBJ2-5
ASRVRLNEKLF,TRBV6-2/TRBV6-3,TRBJ1-4
SVRQSLVRTEAF,TRBV29-1,TRBJ1-1
SARATSPNEQY,TRBV20-1,TRBJ2-7
ASRPTGGGLGTDTQY,TRBV6-5,TRBJ2-3
ASSQRPNEQF,TRBV5-1,TRBJ2-1
ASSLRSDRIYEQY,TRBV5-1,TRBJ2-7
ASSQGLAGDQETQY,TRBV4-3,TRBJ2-5
ASSPVRYEQY,TRBV18,TRBJ2-7
ASSKLPRGRSETQY,TRBV2,TRBJ2-5
SVGRFAEAF,TRBV29-1,TRBJ1-1
AISEGGRQALQETQY,TRBV10-3,TRBJ2-5
ASSLDVRTGKNIQY,TRBV7-8,TRBJ2-4
ASSPGTSQDTQY,TRBV28,TRBJ2-3
ASSDSTVPKNIQY,TRBV7-9,TRBJ2-4
ASSYGELAQQY,TRBV6-5,TRBJ2-7
SAVRDSSYEQY,TRBV20-1,TRBJ2-7
SVVSRNSYEQY,TRBV29-1,TRBJ2-7
ASSYQLAGGSGELF,TRBV28,TRBJ2-2
ASSQSRGYGYT,TRBV7-2,TRBJ1-2
ASRRGPQGANGYT,TRBV6-1,TRBJ1-2
ASSVRDRGIRGNTEAF,TRBV5-1,TRBJ1-1